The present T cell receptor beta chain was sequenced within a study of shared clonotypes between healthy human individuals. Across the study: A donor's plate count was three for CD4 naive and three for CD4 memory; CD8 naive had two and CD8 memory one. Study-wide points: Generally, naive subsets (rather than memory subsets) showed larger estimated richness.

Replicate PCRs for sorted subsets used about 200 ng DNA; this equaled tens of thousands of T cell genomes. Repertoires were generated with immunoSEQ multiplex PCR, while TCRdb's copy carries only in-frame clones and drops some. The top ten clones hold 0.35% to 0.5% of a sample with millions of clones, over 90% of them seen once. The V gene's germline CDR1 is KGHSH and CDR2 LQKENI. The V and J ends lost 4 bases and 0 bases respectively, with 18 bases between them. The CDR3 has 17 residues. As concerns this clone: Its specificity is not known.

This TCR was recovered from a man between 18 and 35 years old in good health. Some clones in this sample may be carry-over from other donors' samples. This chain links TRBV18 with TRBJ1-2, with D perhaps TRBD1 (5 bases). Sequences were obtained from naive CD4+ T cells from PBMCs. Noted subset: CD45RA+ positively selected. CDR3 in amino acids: CASSLREQVSPNYGYTF. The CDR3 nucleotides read TGTGCCAGCTCACTCCGCGAACAGGTTTCCCCTAACTATGGCTACACCTTC.